This TCR beta chain was identified during a study of T cell responses to AZD1222 COVID-19 vaccine. Using immunoSEQ multiplex PCR, the repertoire was profiled, and TCRdb retains in-frame clones only, with some absent. The table shows 160,000 or so clones, with around 92% occurring only once. This CDR3 is built from 15 residues. Trimming cost V 3 bases and J 4 bases, with 12 bases left between them. The germline V gene has CDR1 KGHSH and CDR2 LQKENI. The chain employs TRBV18 and TRBJ2-2, with a possible D match to TRBD1 (6 bases). The TCR originated in an adult in good health. Sequenced material: peripheral blood, taken on day 0 of MenACWY control vaccination. CDR3 region: CASSPITGFTGELFF. CDR3 DNA sequence: TGTGCCAGCTCACCGATCACAGGGTTCACCGGGGAGCTGTTTTTT. Combining the CDR3 with reference TRBV18 and TRBJ2-2 gives the whole variable domain NAGVMQNPRHLVRRRGQEARLRCSPMKGHSHVYWYRQLPEEGLKFMVYLQKENIIDESGMPKERFSAEFPKEGPSILRIQQVVRGDSAAYFCASSPITGFTGELFFGEGSRLTVL.